The source of this T cell receptor beta chain is a study of blood T cell repertoires in COVID-19. Study-level information: Italy, Spain and the United States were the sources of the convalescent and acute COVID-19 samples.

The CDR3 loop spans 15 amino acids. Trimming removed 4 bases at V and 0 bases at J, with 13 bases between. Germline loops: CDR1 KGHSH, CDR2 LQKENI. The protocol was immunoSEQ multiplex PCR, while the TCRdb copy is restricted to in-frame clones and leaves out a portion. The sample carries 300,000 to 400,000 clones, roughly 90% recorded once. Seattle patients were enrolled during active infection and followed longitudinally. The sequencing sample was made of peripheral blood. This clonotype originated in a woman in her 70s with COVID-19, enrolled during active disease. The rearrangement links TRBV18 to TRBJ2-7; unclear D gene. The CDR3 DNA sequence: TGTGCCAGCTCACTTGACACGACCTTCTCCTACGAGCAGTACTTC. Its protein product is CASSLDTTFSYEQYF.